The 7 T cell receptor beta chains given below trace back to one sample, sequenced in a study of beta chain features in type 1 diabetes. The whole isolated RNA underwent reverse transcription, so sequencing captured expressed TCRB transcripts. This table comes from immunoSEQ multiplex PCR, and its TCRdb copy is limited to in-frame clones, with some not included. The sample yields some 45,000 clones, over 50% seen once. The source material was Tregs from blood. Receptors originate from a woman younger than 35 in good health.

The chain is built from TRBV6-1 and TRBJ2-7; TRBD2 might be the D (6 bases). The CDR3 loop spans 15 amino acids. Germline V gene lookup returns CDR1 MNHNS and CDR2 SASEGT. Trimming took off 5 bases at V and 5 bases at J, with 19 bases between the two ends. The CDR3 sequence: CASSLEAGRGNEQYF. As DNA, the CDR3 is TGTGCCAGCAGTCTCGAGGCAGGGCGGGGCAACGAGCAGTACTTC.

Within the sample, this clone is medium-sized. The chain employs TRBV7-9 and TRBJ2-3, with 7 bases fitting TRBD2. This CDR3 spans 17 amino acids. The V segment lost 5 bases and the J segment 0 bases; nucleotides outside the gene matches: 11. Looked up from germline, CDR1 is SEHNR and CDR2 is FQNEAQ (reference sequence). Here the CDR3 DNA reads TGTGCCAGCAGCCGCCCTAGCGGAATAACTAGCACAGATACGCAGTATTTT. It yields the protein CASSRPSGITSTDTQYF.

This clone has a handful of counts. The V and J genes are TRBV28 and TRBJ2-7, with a possible D match to TRBD1 (6 bases). The CDR3 is made up of 14 amino acids. Trimming pared 5 bases from V and 2 bases from J, leaving 13 bases between. The germline V gene encodes CDR1 MDHEN and CDR2 SYDVKM. CDR3 sequence (DNA): TGTGCCAGCAGTCTCCCGGACAGAGCCTACGAGCAGTACTTC. Translated: CASSLPDRAYEQYF.

The rearrangement links TRBV7-3 to TRBJ1-5; weak D call: TRBD1 (5 bases). Germline values: CDR1 SGHTA, CDR2 FQGTGA. The CDR3 sequence is 15 residues long. V gave up 2 bases and J gave up 7 bases, with 15 bases separating them. CDR3 loop: CASSLPENRQQPQHF. DNA for the CDR3: TGTGCCAGCAGCTTACCCGAAAACAGGCAGCAGCCCCAGCATTTT.

The chain combines TRBV7-9 with TRBJ1-2, with D possibly matching TRBD1 (5 bases). Trimming removed 0 bases at V and 8 bases at J, with 7 bases between. CDR1 SEHNR and CDR2 FQNEAQ come from the germline V gene (reference sequence). This CDR3 region has 12 residues. CDR3 amino acids: CASSLADRGYTF. CDR3 in DNA: TGTGCCAGCAGCTTAGCCGACAGAGGCTACACCTTC.

Worth noting for this clone: Other DNA sequences in this sample translate to the same CDR3. The chain links TRBV28 to TRBJ1-6, with TRBD1 matching 7 bases. Per the germline V gene, CDR1 is MDHEN and CDR2 is SYDVKM. The CDR3 sequence is 15 residues long. With V trimmed by 6 bases and J by 5 bases, 7 bases remained unmatched. The CDR3 spells CASSLRDSHNSPLHF. CDR3 DNA sequence: TGTGCCAGCAGCCTACGGGACAGCCATAATTCACCCCTCCACTTT.

The rearrangement uses TRBV10-2 and TRBJ1-4; tentative D call: TRBD1 (6 bases). The V gene's germline CDR1 is WSHSY and CDR2 SAAADI. The CDR3 contains 13 residues. V lost 5 bases to trimming and J lost 7 bases, with 11 bases between them. CDR3 nucleotide sequence: TGCGCCAGCAGTTTACGGGACACTGAAAAACTGTTTTTT. Its protein product is CASSLRDTEKLFF.